Listed here are 21 T cell receptor beta chains from one sample, sequenced in a study of blood T cell repertoires in COVID-19. Some clones are missing from TCRdb's copy, which holds only in-frame ones; the method was immunoSEQ multiplex PCR. Of almost 250,000 clones listed, more than 70% are singletons. The sequenced material came from peripheral blood. All receptors come from a woman older than 75 with COVID-19, enrolled during active disease.

The genes are TRBV3-1 (or the pseudogene TRBV3-2) and TRBJ1-2, with D perhaps TRBD1 (5 bases). Germline V CDR1 and CDR2: LGHDT, YNNKEL (reference sequence). This CDR3 comprises 15 residues. Trimming took off 4 bases at V and 3 bases at J, with 15 bases between the two ends. In DNA, the CDR3 is TGTGCCAGCAGCCGCTCTACCAGGGTTGACTATGGCTACACCTTC. It encodes CASSRSTRVDYGYTF.

This chain connects TRBV6-2 or TRBV6-3 to TRBJ1-2; D not resolved. The CDR3 contains 12 residues. With 4 bases removed from V and 1 base from J, the gap between germline ends came to 4 bases. Germline V lookup: CDR1 MNHEY, CDR2 SVGEGT. CDR3 protein: CASSWLNYGYTF. In DNA, the CDR3 is TGTGCCAGCAGTTGGCTTAACTATGGCTACACCTTC.

This clone occurred once. The chain uses TRBV6-5 and TRBJ2-7; 7 nucleotides agree with TRBD1. Germline trimming cut 7 bases from V and 2 bases from J; bases unmatched to any gene: 5. This CDR3 is built from 13 residues. Germline-derived CDR1 and CDR2 are MNHEY and SVGAGI. The CDR3 loop is CASTPGGPYEQYV. CDR3 coding DNA: TGTGCCAGCACCCCAGGGGGTCCCTACGAGCAGTACGTC.

CDR3 loop: CASIRDRASTDTQYF. CDR3 coding DNA: TGTGCCAGCATCAGGGACAGGGCCAGCACAGATACGCAGTATTTT. The chain employs TRBV6-5 and TRBJ2-3; 9 bases are a match to TRBD1. V lost 7 bases, J lost 0 bases, and 5 bases stayed unmatched. This CDR3 region has 15 residues. CDR1 is MNHEY and CDR2 is SVGAGI in the germline V gene.

The J gene is TRBJ1-2, the V gene TRBV4-1, with 8 positions matching TRBD1. The CDR3 is 15 amino acids. Germline V lookup: CDR1 MGHRA, CDR2 YSYEKL. With V trimmed by 0 bases and J by 6 bases, 6 bases remained unmatched. In DNA form, the CDR3 reads TGCGCCAGCAGCCAAGAAGGGGCAGGGGGCAATGGCTACACCTTC. Its protein is CASSQEGAGGNGYTF.

The chain uses TRBV3-1 (or the pseudogene TRBV3-2) and TRBJ2-2; maybe TRBD2 (6 bases). Germline CDR1 LGHDT, CDR2 YNNKEL (reference sequence). The CDR3 has 16 residues. Trimming removed 3 bases from V and 1 base from J, with 12 bases in between. CDR3 loop: CASSHGTFRNTGELFF. DNA of the CDR3: TGTGCCAGCAGCCATGGGACTTTTCGGAACACCGGGGAGCTGTTTTTT.

This sequence joins TRBV5-1 and TRBJ1-1; a possible D gene is TRBD1 (6 bases). CDR1 is SGHRS, CDR2 YFSETQ, per germline. The CDR3 contains 13 residues. The V end was cut by 1 base, the J end by 3 bases, with 7 bases between. CDR3 nucleotides: TGCGCCAGCAGCTTGTCAGGGGACACTGAAGCTTTCTTT. It translates to CASSLSGDTEAFF.

The V gene is TRBV6-5, the J gene TRBJ1-2; 7 positions match TRBD1. CDR1 is MNHEY, CDR2 SVGAGI, per germline. V was pared by 5 bases and J by 8 bases, with 8 bases of the junction left unmatched. The length of the CDR3 is 13 residues. CDR3 in amino acids: CASSRTGVEGYTF. The DNA of the CDR3 is TGTGCCAGCAGTCGCACAGGGGTAGAGGGCTACACCTTC.

The chain combines TRBV9 with TRBJ2-3; tentative D call: TRBD1 (5 bases). The CDR3 has 17 residues. Germline-derived CDR1 and CDR2 are SGDLS and YYNGEE. The ends were cut back, 4 bases at V and 0 bases at J, with 18 bases in the middle. CDR3 in amino acids: CASSSRGAGSSTDTQYF. CDR3 coding DNA: TGTGCCAGCAGCTCCCGCGGAGCAGGGTCTAGCACAGATACGCAGTATTTT.

This clone has a handful of counts. The chain carries TRBV19 and TRBJ1-5, with D possibly being TRBD1 (5 bases). CDR3 length: 13 amino acids. CDR1 is LNHDA, CDR2 SQIVND, per germline (reference sequence). With 5 bases removed from V and 2 bases from J, the gap between germline ends came to 7 bases. CDR3 in amino acids: CASSGAGNQPQHF. The CDR3 region has the DNA TGTGCCAGTAGTGGGGCAGGCAATCAGCCCCAGCATTTT.

This clone was recorded once. This chain joins TRBV19 and TRBJ1-4, with a tentative D call TRBD1 (5 bases). The CDR3 consists of 15 residues. Trimming shortened V by 0 bases and J by 12 bases, and 17 bases separated the two germline ends. The germline V gene has CDR1 LNHDA and CDR2 SQIVND (reference sequence). The CDR3: CASSIEVGRGRQLFF. CDR3 in DNA: TGTGCCAGTAGTATAGAGGTCGGGAGGGGCAGGCAACTGTTTTTT.

The chain has TRBV12-5 and TRBJ2-1, with unresolved D. V was trimmed by 5 bases and J by 8 bases, leaving 16 bases between them. The V gene's germline CDR1 is LGHNT and CDR2 FRNRAP. The CDR3 totals 14 residues. CDR3 DNA: TGTGCTAGTGGTGGCCCCGGCAGGCTCCATGAGCAGTTCTTC. This codes for CASGGPGRLHEQFF.

The chain couples TRBV3-1 (or the pseudogene TRBV3-2) to TRBJ1-5; D perhaps matches TRBD1 (5 bases). The CDR3 contains 14 residues. From germline, CDR1 is LGHDT and CDR2 YNNKEL (reference sequence). Trimming pared 0 bases from V and 7 bases from J, leaving 10 bases between. DNA of the CDR3: TGTGCCAGCAGCCAAGATCCAGGGCGGCAGCCCCAGCATTTT. This sequence encodes CASSQDPGRQPQHF.

This clone was picked up many times. V and J are TRBV30 and TRBJ1-2; 7 bases are a match to TRBD1. Germline lookup yields CDR1 GTSNPN and CDR2 SVGIG (reference sequence). This CDR3 has 14 amino acids. With 4 bases clipped from V and 0 bases from J, the junction kept 5 bases outside the gene matches. The CDR3 protein is CAWNSGTANYGYTF. For the CDR3, the DNA is TGTGCCTGGAATTCGGGGACAGCTAACTATGGCTACACCTTC. The complete variable domain, with remaining parts taken from reference TRBV30 and TRBJ1-2, reads SQTIHQWPATLVQPVGSPLSLECTVEGTSNPNLYWYRQAAGRGLQLLFYSVGIGQISSEVPQNLSASRPQDRQFILSSKKLLLSDSGFYLCAWNSGTANYGYTFGSGTRLTVV.

This rearrangement joins TRBV4-1 to TRBJ1-1; a possible D gene is TRBD1 (5 bases). CDR1 and CDR2 (germline): MGHRA, YSYEKL. The CDR3 loop spans 18 amino acids. Trimming shortened V by 3 bases and J by 2 bases, and 22 bases separated the two germline ends. This chain's CDR3 is CASSQRYGGSVLNTEAFF. CDR3 sequence (DNA): TGCGCCAGCAGCCAGAGGTATGGGGGGTCGGTCCTTAACACTGAAGCTTTCTTT.

The genes are TRBV6-2 or TRBV6-3 and TRBJ2-1; the D gene is possibly TRBD1 (7 bases). Trimming removed 6 bases from V and 4 bases from J, with 31 bases in between. The CDR3 is made up of 20 amino acids. The germline gives CDR1 MNHEY, CDR2 SVGEGT. The CDR3 is CASRPGLLQGEALGYNEQFF. As DNA, the CDR3 is TGTGCCAGCAGGCCTGGCCTATTGCAGGGGGAGGCCCTCGGATACAATGAGCAGTTCTTC.

The chain couples TRBV5-1 to TRBJ1-6, with TRBD1 as a possible D gene (5 bases). Germline CDR1 reads SGHRS; CDR2 reads YFSETQ. The CDR3 has 14 residues. V lost 4 bases and J 5 bases, leaving 10 bases between the germline ends. In DNA, the CDR3 is TGCGCCAGCAGCCCTGGACATGATAATTCACCCCTCCACTTT. This encodes CASSPGHDNSPLHF. Based on the CDR3 plus reference TRBV5-1 and TRBJ1-6, the full variable domain is KAGVTQTPRYLIKTRGQQVTLSCSPISGHRSVSWYQQTPGQGLQFLFEYFSETQRNKGNFPGRFSGRQFSNSRSEMNVSTLELGDSALYLCASSPGHDNSPLHFGNGTRLTVT.

The chain has TRBV5-6 and TRBJ2-5, with D tentatively TRBD2 (5 bases). Trimming shortened V by 4 bases and J by 5 bases, and 21 bases separated the two germline ends. The CDR3 is 16 amino acids. CDR1 is SGHDT, CDR2 YYEEEE, per germline. The CDR3: CASSLPSGRRVETQYF. For the CDR3, the DNA is TGTGCCAGCAGCCTACCCTCAGGACGGCGGGTTGAGACCCAGTACTTC.

The CDR3 sequence: CASSWDRASYEQYF. The CDR3, as DNA: TGTGCCAGCAGCTGGGACAGGGCGTCCTACGAGCAGTACTTC. The chain couples TRBV5-5 to TRBJ2-7; 9 positions match TRBD1. Germline CDR1 and CDR2: SGHKS and YYEKEE (reference sequence). The CDR3 spans 14 residues. V was pared by 3 bases and J by 1 base, with 2 bases of the junction left unmatched.

The gene calls are TRBV2 and TRBJ1-4; no definite D call. The CDR3 has 13 amino acids. V dropped 5 bases and J dropped 7 bases, with 11 bases sitting between them. The germline V gene has CDR1 SNHLY and CDR2 FYNNEI. The CDR3 loop is CASSTSFVEKLFF. CDR3 coding DNA: TGTGCCAGCAGTACGAGTTTTGTTGAAAAACTGTTTTTT. Full variable domain (remainder filled in from reference TRBV2 and TRBJ1-4): EPEVTQTPSHQVTQMGQEVILRCVPISNHLYFYWYRQILGQKVEFLVSFYNNEISEKSEIFDDQFSVERPDGSNFTLKIRSTKLEDSAMYFCASSTSFVEKLFFGSGTQLSVL.

The J gene is TRBJ2-2, the V gene TRBV30, with 7 bases lining up with TRBD1. V shed 8 bases and J 0 bases; nucleotides not matched to a gene: 9. The CDR3 covers 15 residues. Germline assignment: CDR1 GTSNPN and CDR2 SVGIG (reference sequence). CDR3 sequence (DNA): TGTGCCGGGAACAGGGGCACGACGAACACCGGGGAGCTGTTTTTT. Its translation is CAGNRGTTNTGELFF.